These 16 T cell receptor beta chains were sequenced from one sample in a study of T cells in Graves' hyperthyroidism and ophthalmopathy. Template material for amplifying TCR beta CDR3 regions consisted of RNA transcripts. An initial round of RT-PCR targeting the TCR CDR3 relied on the HTBI primer set. One entry per CDR3 protein results from TCRdb running MiXCR on the multiplex PCR reads. Among hundreds of thousands of distinct CDR3 sequences, 35% to 55% were seen once, and the ten largest hold roughly 8.2%. The sample consisted of peripheral blood or thyroid tissue (not recorded which). These receptors were taken from a woman younger than 30 with Graves' hyperthyroidism.

There are many counts of this clonotype. The chain carries TRBV7-2 and TRBJ1-2; TRBD1 matches 8 bases. V dropped 11 bases and J dropped 5; count of bases not matched to a gene: 13. The CDR3 is 14 residues long. CDR1 is SGHTA and CDR2 is FQGNSA in the germline V gene. The CDR3 protein is CAGIGSGQGYGYTF. The CDR3 region has the DNA TGTGCCGGAATTGGGTCTGGACAGGGATATGGCTACACCTTC.

The V gene is TRBV11-2, the J gene TRBJ2-5; 9 bases map to TRBD1. Germline CDR1 SGHAT, CDR2 FQNNGV. CDR3 length: 14 amino acids. The trim removed 6 bases at V and 1 base at J, leaving 3 bases unmatched. The CDR3 loop is CASSGQGTQETQYF. For the CDR3, the DNA is TGTGCCAGCAGTGGACAGGGGACCCAAGAGACCCAGTACTTC. The full variable domain, in which reference TRBV11-2 and TRBJ2-5 provide the parts outside the CDR3, is EAGVAQSPRYKIIEKRQSVAFWCNPISGHATLYWYQQILGQGPKLLIQFQNNGVVDDSQLPKDRFSAERLKGVDSTLKIQPAKLEDSAVYLCASSGQGTQETQYFGPGTRLLVL.

The rearrangement links TRBV4-1 to TRBJ1-5; TRBD1 matches 8 bases. With 2 bases clipped from V and 7 bases from J, the junction kept 7 bases outside the gene matches. CDR1 MGHRA and CDR2 YSYEKL come from the germline V gene. This CDR3 region has 15 residues. The CDR3 region has the DNA TGCGCCAGCAGCCAATCCGGACAGGGAGTACAGCCCCAGCATTTT. It codes for CASSQSGQGVQPQHF.

V and J are TRBV7-9 and TRBJ2-5, with D possibly TRBD2 on 5 matching bases. V was trimmed by 5 bases and J by 4 bases, leaving 8 bases between them. CDR3 length: 12 residues. Looked up from germline, CDR1 is SEHNR and CDR2 is FQNEAQ (reference sequence). CDR3 amino acids: CASSQGLETQYF. CDR3 nucleotide sequence: TGTGCCAGCAGCCAAGGACTAGAGACCCAGTACTTC.

This clonotype was counted at least ten times. Written as DNA, the CDR3 is TGCAGCGTTGGACAGCCGAACACTGAAGCTTTCTTT. Translation: CSVGQPNTEAFF. The V gene is TRBV29-1, the J gene TRBJ1-1; D possibly corresponds to TRBD1 (5 bases). Germline V CDR1 and CDR2: SQVTM, ANQGSEA. Trimming removed 4 bases at V and 1 base at J, with 7 bases between. CDR3 length: 12 residues. Based on the CDR3 plus reference TRBV29-1 and TRBJ1-1, the full variable domain is SAVISQKPSRDICQRGTSLTIQCQVDSQVTMMFWYRQQPGQSLTLIATANQGSEATYESGFVIDKFPISRPNLTFSTLTVSNMSPEDSSIYLCSVGQPNTEAFFGQGTRLTVV.

V and J are TRBV28 and TRBJ2-5, with TRBD2 as a possible D gene (6 bases). V lost 6 bases to trimming and J lost 0 bases, with 17 bases between them. Germline values: CDR1 MDHEN, CDR2 SYDVKM. The CDR3 is made up of 16 amino acids. CDR3 protein: CASRASVRGHQETQYF. DNA for the CDR3: TGTGCCAGCAGAGCCTCGGTGCGGGGACACCAAGAGACCCAGTACTTC.

This clonotype came up many times. V gene TRBV2 combines with J gene TRBJ1-2; D is uncertain. This CDR3 region has 12 residues. Germline CDR1 is SNHLY and CDR2 is FYNNEI. V lost 2 bases to trimming and J lost 7 bases, with 8 bases between them. This chain's CDR3 is CASSEPDSGYTF. The DNA for the CDR3 is TGTGCCAGCAGTGAACCAGACTCTGGCTACACCTTC. The complete variable domain, with remaining parts taken from reference TRBV2 and TRBJ1-2, reads EPEVTQTPSHQVTQMGQEVILRCVPISNHLYFYWYRQILGQKVEFLVSFYNNEISEKSEIFDDQFSVERPDGSNFTLKIRSTKLEDSAMYFCASSEPDSGYTFGSGTRLTVV.

The V call is TRBV7-2, the J call TRBJ2-7, with 7 positions matching TRBD2. V dropped 0 bases and J dropped 3; count of bases not matched to a gene: 5. There are 15 residues in the CDR3. In germline, CDR1 is SGHTA, CDR2 FQGNSA. This CDR3 reads CASSLASGGHYEQYF. The DNA of the CDR3 is TGTGCCAGCAGCTTAGCCTCGGGGGGTCACTACGAGCAGTACTTC. The complete variable domain, with remaining parts taken from reference TRBV7-2 and TRBJ2-7, reads GAGVSQSPSNKVTEKGKDVELRCDPISGHTALYWYRQSLGQGLEFLIYFQGNSAPDKSGLPSDRFSAERTGGSVSTLTIQRTQQEDSAVYLCASSLASGGHYEQYFGPGTRLTVT.

DNA for the CDR3: TGTGCCAGCAGTGGGGGAGGCAGGGGCAATTCACCCCTCCACTTT. It translates to CASSGGGRGNSPLHF. The V call is TRBV2, the J call TRBJ1-6, with a possible D match to TRBD1 (6 bases). The CDR3 extends over 15 amino acids. Trimming cost V 4 bases and J 7 bases, with 14 bases left between them. Per germline, CDR1 SNHLY and CDR2 FYNNEI.

This clonotype was counted ten times or more. This chain links TRBV15 with TRBJ1-6; D uncertain. V shed 0 bases and J shed 6 bases, with 12 bases lying between them. This CDR3 has 16 residues. Looked up from germline, CDR1 is LNHNV and CDR2 is YYDKDF (reference sequence). The chain's CDR3 is CATSRDAHRFNSPLHF. In DNA form, the CDR3 reads TGTGCCACCAGCAGAGACGCACACCGGTTTAATTCACCCCTCCACTTT.

The rearrangement links TRBV25-1 to TRBJ1-1, with no clear D. The V end was cut by 8 bases, the J end by 4 bases, with 17 bases between. There are 14 residues in the CDR3. Germline loops: CDR1 MGHDK, CDR2 SYGVNS. The CDR3 DNA reads as TGTGCCAGCTTGTTCGGCCAGAGAAGCACTGAAGCTTTCTTT. This encodes CASLFGQRSTEAFF.

This clonotype appeared many times. The CDR3: CASSLGSSNTEAFF. In DNA, the CDR3 is TGTGCCAGCAGCCTTGGGTCCTCGAACACTGAAGCTTTCTTT. V is TRBV7-3 and J is TRBJ1-1; D not certain. V was pared by 5 bases and J by 1 base, with 11 bases between. Germline values: CDR1 SGHTA, CDR2 FQGTGA. This CDR3 is built from 14 residues.

The V call is TRBV7-6, the J call TRBJ1-4; unclear D gene. The CDR3 consists of 12 residues. The V and J ends lost 4 bases and 11 bases respectively, with 11 bases between them. Per germline, CDR1 SGHVS and CDR2 FNYEAQ. CDR3 amino acids: CASSSPDGKLFF. The CDR3 coding sequence is TGTGCCAGCAGCTCACCCGACGGGAAACTGTTTTTT. The full variable domain, its missing parts supplied by reference TRBV7-6 and TRBJ1-4, is GAGVSQSPRYKVTKRGQDVALRCDPISGHVSLYWYRQALGQGPEFLTYFNYEAQQDKSGLPNDRFSAERPEGSISTLTIQRTEQRDSAMYRCASSSPDGKLFFGSGTQLSVL.

The chain uses TRBV6-5 and TRBJ2-5; 12 positions agree with TRBD2. V shed 0 bases and J 1 base; nucleotides not matched to a gene: 9. The CDR3 spans 19 residues. The germline CDR1 and CDR2 sequences are MNHEY and SVGAGI. The CDR3 coding sequence is TGTGCCAGCAGTTACTCGACTGGGACTAGCGGGCCTCCCCAAGAGACCCAGTACTTC. It codes for CASSYSTGTSGPPQETQYF.

The V gene is TRBV2, the J gene TRBJ2-7, with 8 bases matching TRBD2. The CDR3 has 11 amino acids. Germline-derived CDR1 and CDR2 are SNHLY and FYNNEI. V was pared by 7 bases and J by 6 bases, with 2 bases of the junction left unmatched. Here the CDR3 DNA reads TGTGCCAGCAACCTAGCGGGCGAGCAGTACTTC. It codes for CASNLAGEQYF.

Remarks on this clonotype: A much larger clone differs by one base, so this may be a read error. The chain joins TRBV24-1 to TRBJ2-7; TRBD2 matches 7 bases. The CDR3 covers 13 residues. V dropped 5 bases and J dropped 2; count of bases not matched to a gene: 2. Per germline, CDR1 KGHDR and CDR2 SFDVKD. CDR3 in amino acids: CATSGAGAYEQYF. CDR3 nucleotides: TGTGCCACCAGTGGCGCGGGGGCCTACGAGCAGTACTTC.